Listed below are T cell receptor beta chains from one sample, sequenced in a study of blood T cell repertoires in COVID-19. The method was immunoSEQ multiplex PCR; TCRdb's version includes in-frame clones alone and lacks a portion of them. The table has about 140,000 clones, roughly 83% seen once. Sequenced input: PBMCs or T cells enriched from blood (not recorded which). The source of these receptors is a man in his forties with acute COVID-19. The CDR3 runs from the conserved cysteine through the conserved F or W. The order of the fields is D gene, clone size, J gene, V gene, CDR3 protein, CDR3 DNA. The D gene is left open where the match is weak. Expanded clones get a size class; other rows say once, few or many, or leave the size out.

TRBD2,-,TRBJ2-7,TRBV6-1,CASSEGGGSNYEQYF,TGTGCCAGCAGTGAAGGCGGGGGGTCGAACTACGAGCAGTACTTC
-,-,TRBJ2-2,TRBV5-1,CASSPNTGTNTGELFF,TGCGCCAGCAGCCCGAATACGGGAACCAACACCGGGGAGCTGTTTTTT
-,-,TRBJ2-3,TRBV5-6,CASSLVGSTDTQYF,TGTGCCAGCAGCTTGGTGGGCAGCACAGATACGCAGTATTTT
TRBD1,once,TRBJ1-4,TRBV9,CASSVTGGLEKLFF,TGTGCCAGCAGCGTTACAGGGGGACTTGAAAAACTGTTTTTT
-,-,TRBJ2-7,TRBV6-2/TRBV6-3,CASSSPEAYEQYF,TGTGCCAGCAGTTCCCCCGAGGCCTACGAGCAGTACTTC
-,-,TRBJ1-4,TRBV5-6,CASSFGVEKLFF,TGTGCCAGCAGCTTTGGAGTTGAAAAACTGTTTTTT
-,-,TRBJ1-5,TRBV28,CASSFGTLSNQPQHF,TGTGCCAGCAGTTTCGGGACACTTAGCAATCAGCCCCAGCATTTT
-,-,TRBJ2-3,TRBV12-5,CASAPVGQSTDTQYF,TGTGCTAGTGCCCCTGTCGGACAGAGCACAGATACGCAGTATTTT
TRBD1,once,TRBJ2-3,TRBV20-1,CSASWDRGPVDTQYF,TGCAGTGCTAGTTGGGACAGGGGGCCCGTAGATACGCAGTATTTT
TRBD1,-,TRBJ2-7,TRBV11-2,CASSLGQGAYEQYF,TGTGCCAGCAGCTTGGGACAGGGGGCCTACGAGCAGTACTTC
TRBD2,-,TRBJ2-1,TRBV28,CASIWGGNNNEQFF,TGTGCCAGCATATGGGGAGGGAACAACAATGAGCAGTTCTTC
-,-,TRBJ2-7,TRBV28,CASSLSRVNEQYF,TGTGCCAGCAGTTTAAGCAGGGTAAACGAGCAGTACTTC
-,-,TRBJ1-1,TRBV18,CASSPRQDTEAFF,TGTGCCAGCTCACCCAGACAGGACACTGAAGCTTTCTTT
-,-,TRBJ2-3,TRBV5-4,CASSLNGPDTQYF,TGTGCCAGCAGCTTGAATGGCCCAGATACGCAGTATTTT
-,-,TRBJ1-4,TRBV19,CASSRSDNEKLFF,TGTGCCAGTAGTAGGAGCGATAATGAAAAACTGTTTTTT
TRBD2,few,TRBJ2-3,TRBV7-2,CASSPVPFRSGGTDTQYF,TGTGCCAGCAGCCCAGTCCCTTTTCGTAGCGGGGGGACAGATACGCAGTATTTT
TRBD1,-,TRBJ1-2,TRBV28,CASSPDRGWVNYGYTF,TGTGCCAGCAGCCCGGACAGGGGGTGGGTTAACTATGGCTACACCTTC
TRBD1,-,TRBJ2-3,TRBV11-2,CASSRGQGPDTQYF,TGTGCCAGCAGCCGAGGACAGGGCCCAGATACGCAGTATTTT
-,-,TRBJ2-5,TRBV5-1,CASSLDIHMTARETQYF,TGCGCCAGCAGCCTGGATATTCATATGACAGCTCGGGAGACCCAGTACTTC
TRBD2,-,TRBJ2-7,TRBV28,CASGGLAGWYEQYF,TGTGCCAGCGGAGGACTAGCGGGATGGTACGAGCAGTACTTC
TRBD2,-,TRBJ2-7,TRBV3-1/TRBV3-2,CASSQRPGLAGGYEQYF,TGTGCCAGCAGCCAAAGGCCCGGACTAGCGGGGGGCTACGAGCAGTACTTC
TRBD1,-,TRBJ2-7,TRBV27,CASSWTGGTYEQYF,TGTGCCAGCAGTTGGACAGGGGGCACCTACGAGCAGTACTTC
TRBD1,few,TRBJ2-1,TRBV28,CASSRTGYNEQFF,TGTGCCAGCAGTCGGACAGGGTACAATGAGCAGTTCTTC
-,-,TRBJ2-3,TRBV28,CASSPNGIQVDTQYF,TGTGCCAGCAGTCCCAACGGGATTCAGGTGGATACGCAGTATTTT
-,-,TRBJ2-3,TRBV12-3/TRBV12-4,CASSLLSTDTQYF,TGTGCCAGCAGTTTACTTAGCACAGATACGCAGTATTTT
-,-,TRBJ1-4,TRBV19,CASRNGDNGEKLFF,TGTGCCAGTAGGAACGGAGATAACGGCGAAAAACTGTTTTTT
TRBD2,-,TRBJ2-1,TRBV2,CARGPAGGGNEQFF,TGTGCCAGAGGGCCAGCGGGAGGGGGCAATGAGCAGTTCTTC
-,-,TRBJ1-2,TRBV20-1,CSAYNNYGYTF,TGCAGTGCCTATAATAACTATGGCTACACCTTC
-,-,TRBJ1-4,TRBV3-1/TRBV3-2,CASSPGATNEKLFF,TGTGCCAGCAGCCCAGGGGCAACTAATGAAAAACTGTTTTTT